This T cell receptor (beta chain) was retrieved from a study of T cells in women clearing cervical HPV infection. Turning to the study itself: Cases' blood sampling followed lesion detection by median around 160 days (90 to 200). Only a few women had HLA typing results available.

Study results and limitations: Richness differences could reflect unmeasured T-cell content per sample.

Measured with immunoSEQ multiplex PCR; TCRdb has only the in-frame clones, and not every one. The clone table shows 9,500 to 15,000 clones, with the ten largest holding less than 25%. As concerns this clone: Its matching antigen is unknown.

Sequencing used blood buffy coat. This TCR was sampled from a woman aged 18 to 75 with a cervical HPV16 infection that either progressed to CIN3+ or cleared (not recorded which).

The CDR3 region is CASSERGNSGNTIYF. CDR3 bases read: TGTGCCAGCAGTGAACGGGGTAACTCTGGAAACACC. The rearrangement links TRBV6-1 to TRBJ1-3; unclear D gene. The CDR3 end falls 3 residues outside the read, so it is completed with the germline J gene. This CDR3 has 15 residues. Trimming stripped 2 bases from V and 0 bases from J, with 8 bases between. Looked up from germline, CDR1 is MNHNS and CDR2 is SASEGT.